The 18 T cell receptor beta chains listed next were all sequenced from one sample in a study of blood T cell repertoires in COVID-19. Sequencing used immunoSEQ multiplex PCR; TCRdb keeps in-frame clones, though not all of them. This sample yields 55,000 to 75,000 clones, of which under 95% are seen a single time; roughly 1.3% belongs to the top ten. The sequenced sample was peripheral blood. These receptor sequences come from a man in his 60s with acute or convalescent COVID-19.

This chain joins TRBV30 and TRBJ2-2, with TRBD1 identical over 8 bases. V was pared by 7 bases and J by 5 bases, with 9 bases of the junction left unmatched. Germline-derived CDR1 and CDR2 are GTSNPN and SVGIG (reference sequence). The CDR3 is 14 amino acids. The CDR3 DNA sequence: TGTGCCTACGGAGGACAGGGAGGAACCGGGGAGCTGTTTTTT. Translation: CAYGGQGGTGELFF.

V usage is TRBV19 and J usage is TRBJ1-6, with TRBD1 identical over 7 bases. Germline loops: CDR1 LNHDA, CDR2 SQIVND (reference sequence). There are 15 residues in the CDR3. With V trimmed by 7 bases and J by 6 bases, 9 bases remained unmatched. In nucleotides, the CDR3 is TGTGCCAGTAAAGGGGGCGAAACGCCTAATTCACCCCTCCACTTT. It specifies CASKGGETPNSPLHF.

The chain couples TRBV7-9 to TRBJ2-1; TRBD2 aligns across 12 bases. Germline-derived CDR1 and CDR2 are SEHNR and FQNEAQ (reference sequence). With 4 bases clipped from V and 4 bases from J, the junction kept 5 bases outside the gene matches. The CDR3 loop spans 16 amino acids. The CDR3 DNA reads TGTGCCAGCAGCTCTAGCGGGGGGGCGGAATACAATGAGCAGTTCTTC. Amino acids: CASSSSGGAEYNEQFF.

The chain is built from TRBV27 and TRBJ1-5; no firm D call. V was trimmed by 2 bases and J by 0 bases, leaving 8 bases between them. This CDR3 has 15 residues. CDR1 is MNHEY and CDR2 is SMNVEV in the germline V gene (reference sequence). CDR3 DNA: TGTGCCAGCAGTTTAACGGGTTATAGCAATCAGCCCCAGCATTTT. Its protein is CASSLTGYSNQPQHF.

The rearrangement links TRBV5-1 to TRBJ1-1; D is unclear. The CDR3 runs to 14 residues. V was cut by 2 bases and J by 2 bases, with 10 bases left in between. Germline V gene data show CDR1 as SGHRS and CDR2 as YFSETQ. The DNA for the CDR3 is TGCGCCAGCAGCTTAACGACGGGTAACACTGAAGCTTTCTTT. Protein product: CASSLTTGNTEAFF.

The chain recombines TRBV6-5 with TRBJ1-1, with TRBD1 as a possible D gene (5 bases). This CDR3 is built from 15 residues. The germline gives CDR1 MNHEY, CDR2 SVGAGI. Trimming took off 4 bases at V and 0 bases at J, with 12 bases between the two ends. CDR3: CASSLTTGVNTEAFF. As DNA, the CDR3 is TGTGCCAGCAGTTTAACCACGGGGGTGAACACTGAAGCTTTCTTT.

This chain joins TRBV10-3 and TRBJ2-1, with D perhaps TRBD1 (7 bases). This CDR3 spans 17 amino acids. The germline V gene has CDR1 ENHRY and CDR2 SYGVKD. Trimming left V 3 bases short and J 9 bases short, with 24 bases between. The CDR3 reads CAISDHLDVGQGGEQFF. CDR3 nucleotides: TGTGCCATCAGTGACCATCTAGACGTGGGCCAGGGGGGTGAGCAGTTCTTC.

This chain uses TRBV4-1 with TRBJ1-2; possibly TRBD1 for D (6 bases). The CDR3 is 17 residues long. The V end was cut by 1 base, the J end by 8 bases, with 23 bases between. Germline-derived CDR1 and CDR2 are MGHRA and YSYEKL. For the CDR3, the DNA is TGCGCCAGCAGCCAAGCGGTTCACAGGGATTCCCCTTCCGGCTACACCTTC. Protein: CASSQAVHRDSPSGYTF.

There are a few counts of this clone. The V gene is TRBV27, the J gene TRBJ1-1; a weak D match, TRBD1 (5 bases). CDR3 length equals 15 residues. Trimming cost V 0 bases and J 2 bases, with 10 bases left between them. Germline V gene sequence: CDR1 MNHEY, CDR2 SMNVEV (reference sequence). The CDR3 nucleotides are TGTGCCAGCAGTTTATCGGGGGGAGCCAACACTGAAGCTTTCTTT. Protein: CASSLSGGANTEAFF.

CDR3: CASSPGQGNTEAFF. CDR3 bases: TGCGCCAGCAGCCCCGGACAGGGTAACACTGAAGCTTTCTTT. This chain links TRBV5-1 with TRBJ1-1, with 8 bases that match TRBD1. Germline V gene sequence: CDR1 SGHRS, CDR2 YFSETQ. V dropped 4 bases and J dropped 2; count of bases not matched to a gene: 4. The CDR3 is 14 amino acids.

The sample holds a few counts of this clone. The rearrangement links TRBV6-1 to TRBJ1-2; TRBD1 matches 7 bases. This CDR3 is 14 amino acids long. CDR1 is MNHNS, CDR2 SASEGT, per germline. J was trimmed by 4 bases and V by 3 bases; bases with no gene match: 5. The DNA for the CDR3 is TGTGCCAGCAGTGATCGACAGGGCCGCTATGGCTACACCTTC. It codes for CASSDRQGRYGYTF.

The count of this clone is one. The V gene is TRBV7-9, the J gene TRBJ2-3; 7 positions match TRBD1. The CDR3 is 13 residues long. V trimming: 4 bases; J trimming: 5 bases; junction bases outside the gene matches: 3. Per germline, CDR1 SEHNR and CDR2 FQNEAQ (reference sequence). The CDR3 sequence is CASSSYRGDTQYF. The CDR3 DNA follows: TGTGCCAGCAGCTCCTACAGGGGAGATACGCAGTATTTT.

The V and J genes are TRBV13 and TRBJ1-1; 9 positions match TRBD1. V gave up 6 bases and J gave up 4 bases; unmatched junction bases: 15. The germline V gene has CDR1 PRHDT and CDR2 FYEKMQ (reference sequence). The CDR3 has 17 amino acids. The CDR3 reads CASRDSGTGIRTTEAFF. CDR3 bases: TGTGCCAGCAGAGACTCCGGGACAGGGATCCGGACCACTGAAGCTTTCTTT.

V usage is TRBV18 and J usage is TRBJ1-4; 7 bases are a match to TRBD1. This CDR3 is 16 amino acids long. V lost 3 bases and J lost 4; bases outside the gene matches: 8. Germline values: CDR1 KGHSH, CDR2 LQKENI. This chain's CDR3 is CASSPQPGQRNEKLFF. The CDR3, as DNA: TGTGCCAGCTCACCCCAACCGGGACAGCGTAATGAAAAACTGTTTTTT.

The V call is TRBV6-5, the J call TRBJ1-6, with D uncertain. V lost 6 bases and J 8 bases, leaving 11 bases between the germline ends. The germline V gene encodes CDR1 MNHEY and CDR2 SVGAGI. The CDR3 covers 13 residues. The CDR3 sequence is CASRDFSYSPLHF. CDR3 coding DNA: TGTGCCAGCAGAGACTTCAGTTATTCACCCCTCCACTTT.

V usage is TRBV6-6 and J usage is TRBJ1-1, with unresolved D. In germline, CDR1 is MNHNY, CDR2 SVGAGI (reference sequence). V dropped 6 bases and J dropped 3 bases, with 8 bases sitting between them. The CDR3 contains 12 residues. The CDR3 protein is CASSGVDTEAFF. Written as DNA, the CDR3 is TGTGCCAGCAGCGGTGTTGACACTGAAGCTTTCTTT.

The J gene is TRBJ1-5, the V gene TRBV6-5; possible D gene TRBD1, 5 bases. The V end was cut by 4 bases, the J end by 4 bases, with 11 bases between. The CDR3 sequence is 14 residues long. Germline V gene data show CDR1 as MNHEY and CDR2 as SVGAGI. The CDR3 nucleotides read TGTGCCAGCAGTTTACCAGGGACTAATCAGCCCCAGCATTTT. This sequence encodes CASSLPGTNQPQHF.

This clone was detected once. The gene calls are TRBV2 and TRBJ2-6; perhaps TRBD1 as D (5 bases). This CDR3 contains 14 residues. Trimming shortened V by 8 bases and J by 1 base, and 9 bases separated the two germline ends. Germline V gene sequence: CDR1 SNHLY, CDR2 FYNNEI. In DNA form, the CDR3 reads TGTGCCAGCGCAAGGACATCTGGGGCCAACGTCCTGACTTTC. It codes for CASARTSGANVLTF.